The clone carrying this TCR beta chain has just one count. Antigen unknown. The sample is drawn from a study of cytomegalovirus exposure and HLA in healthy donors. Points from the study as a whole: Usually a TCR sequence was rare, but some public TCRs were found in many donors.

There are 20 residues in the CDR3. CDR1 is SGHNT and CDR2 is YYREEE in the germline V gene (reference sequence). V trimming: 4 bases; J trimming: 5 bases; junction bases outside the gene matches: 24. 60 Vbeta and 13 Jbeta primers were used in PCR. The assay was immunoSEQ multiplex PCR, and TCRdb's table has in-frame clones only and misses some. In the table there are roughly 110,000 clones, about 77% of which are singletons. V gene TRBV5-4 combines with J gene TRBJ2-1, with 7 bases that match TRBD2. The sequencing sample was made of PBMCs. The clonotype originates from a woman in her 30s in good health and CMV-seropositive. CDR3 residues: CASSLFFGAGAGRDHNEQFF. Written as DNA, the CDR3 is TGTGCCAGCAGCCTCTTTTTTGGGGCTGGAGCGGGGCGCGATCACAATGAGCAGTTCTTC. The full variable domain, with the rest looked up from reference TRBV5-4 and TRBJ2-1, is ETGVTQSPTHLIKTRGQQVTLRCSSQSGHNTVSWYQQALGQGPQFIFQYYREEENGRGNFPPRFSGLQFPNYSSELNVNALELDDSALYLCASSLFFGAGAGRDHNEQFFGPGTRLTVL.